This T cell receptor beta chain was obtained from a study of CD8 T cells in ankylosing spondylitis. Trimming cost V 6 bases and J 1 base; bases outside gene matches: 6. Germline V lookup: CDR1 SQVTM, CDR2 ANQGSEA. The CDR3 is made up of 15 amino acids. Making the TCR beta libraries involved quantitative 5'-RACE with molecular barcodes. In TCRdb, the 5' RACE reads were re-called with MiXCR into one record per CDR3 protein. Of around 490,000 distinct CDR3 sequences in the sample, about 5.7% were seen once. Regarding this clonotype: Its cognate antigen is unknown.

Points from the study as a whole: A TCR beta motif of about eight highly homologous variants appeared characteristic of ankylosing spondylitis blood. Reportedly, significant enrichment of disease-linked clones occurred in matched ankylosing spondylitis synovial fluid.

The chain combines TRBV29-1 with TRBJ2-7; 13 bases are shared with TRBD2. This clonotype was sampled from a male donor with ankylosing spondylitis. The sequenced sample consisted of blood, either unsorted or a sorted T cell fraction (not recorded which). The CDR3 protein is CSVVRLAGGSYEQYF. The CDR3, as DNA: TGCAGCGTGGTCAGACTAGCGGGAGGATCCTACGAGCAGTACTTC.